This T cell receptor beta chain is from a study of T cell responses to AZD1222 COVID-19 vaccine. Study-wide background: Pooling of second doses given at about 4 or about 12 weeks was done.

The data were produced by immunoSEQ multiplex PCR, yet TCRdb's version contains in-frame clones alone and is incomplete. Of 95,000 to 130,000 clones listed, around nine tenths are singletons. Study conclusions and caveats: Reports indicate that nearly half of spike-specific TCRs are directed at unmutated variant regions. Donors, mostly white British, included more females; clonal diversity was possibly underestimated.

CDR1 is MNHNY and CDR2 is SVGAGI in the germline V gene (reference sequence). This CDR3 comprises 16 residues. With V trimmed by 2 bases and J by 2 bases, 5 bases remained unmatched. Worth noting for this clone: What it binds is not known.

This rearrangement joins TRBV6-6 to TRBJ1-4; 7 nucleotides align to TRBD1. The sample in question was peripheral blood, obtained on day 0 of AZD1222 vaccination. The clonotype comes from an adult in good health. CDR3 protein: CASSYPPTGTNEKLFF. CDR3 in DNA: TGTGCCAGCAGTTACCCACCGACAGGGACTAATGAAAAACTGTTTTTT.